This is a list of T cell receptor beta chains from one sample in a study of vaccination effects on CD4 cells after COVID-19. The data were produced by immunoSEQ multiplex PCR, yet TCRdb's version contains in-frame clones alone and is incomplete. The sample has tens of thousands of clones, approximately 76% seen once. Their target antigens are unknown. The input for sequencing was CD4+ T cells from PBMCs cultured with HCoV-NL63 spike peptides, taken before COVID-19 vaccination. The source of these receptors is a human donor who received a COVID-19 vaccine. Each CDR3 is given with its conserved first and last residue. A D gene is named only where the DNA matches it firmly.

>TRBJ1-5|TRBV24-1|-
CATSDPDQPQHF
TGTGCCACCAGTGATCCCGATCAGCCCCAGCATTTT
>TRBJ1-2|TRBV19|-
CASSIEASGYTF
TGTGCCAGTAGTATAGAGGCTTCTGGCTACACCTTC
>TRBJ2-2|TRBV9|-
CASSVVHKNTGELFF
TGTGCCAGCAGCGTAGTACACAAGAACACCGGGGAGCTGTTTTTT
>TRBJ1-6|TRBV2|-
CASTIRDDNSPLHF
TGTGCCAGTACAATCAGGGATGATAATTCACCCCTCCACTTT
>TRBJ2-6|TRBV6-4|-
CASSDPGSGANVLTF
TGTGCCAGCAGTGACCCGGGATCTGGGGCCAACGTCCTGACTTTC
>TRBJ2-5|TRBV5-8|-
CASRHLEPSKTQYF
TGTGCCAGCAGGCATCTAGAGCCCTCAAAGACCCAGTACTTC
>TRBJ1-4|TRBV18|-
CASSPPYLGAGEKLFF
TGTGCCAGCTCACCACCCTACCTGGGGGCGGGTGAAAAACTGTTTTTT
>TRBJ2-5|TRBV7-9|TRBD2
CASSRVRGARETQYF
TGTGCCAGCAGCCGCGTGCGGGGGGCGAGGGAGACCCAGTACTTC
>TRBJ2-5|TRBV7-2|-
CASSLLPSGGGETQYF
TGTGCCAGCAGCTTACTCCCCTCGGGGGGCGGAGAGACCCAGTACTTC
>TRBJ2-5|TRBV6-5|-
CAIEQDGQETQYF
TGTGCCATTGAACAGGACGGTCAAGAGACCCAGTACTTC